The rows below give T cell receptor beta chains drawn from one sample of a study of cytomegalovirus exposure and HLA in healthy donors. The protocol was immunoSEQ multiplex PCR, while the TCRdb copy is restricted to in-frame clones and leaves out a portion. The sample shows some 150,000 clones, approximately 80% of them seen only once. The sample taken for sequencing was PBMCs. The receptors derive from a man aged 40-49 years in good health and CMV-seronegative. Both conserved end residues are part of each CDR3. The D gene is left open where the match is weak. Part of the rows lack a size; the others show once, few, many or a class for expanded clones.

v_gene,d_gene,j_gene,abundance,CDR3aa,CDR3nt
TRBV7-3,TRBD1,TRBJ1-6,-,CASSDRGPNSPLHF,TGTGCCAGCAGCGACAGGGGGCCTAATTCACCCCTCCACTTT
TRBV11-3,-,TRBJ2-1,-,CASSLDLSSYNEQFF,TGTGCCAGCAGCTTAGATCTGTCCTCCTACAATGAGCAGTTCTTC
TRBV27,-,TRBJ2-1,-,CASSLRNEQFF,TGTGCCAGCAGTTTACGCAATGAGCAGTTCTTC
TRBV5-6,-,TRBJ1-5,-,CASSLGDQPQHF,TGTGCCAGCAGCTTGGGAGATCAGCCCCAGCATTTT
TRBV15,-,TRBJ2-1,-,CATSREMGEQGPLYNEQFF,TGTGCCACCAGCAGAGAGATGGGGGAACAGGGCCCTCTCTACAATGAGCAGTTCTTC
TRBV6-4,-,TRBJ1-1,-,CASSDSSQGRTEAFF,TGTGCCAGCAGTGACTCGAGTCAGGGTAGGACTGAAGCTTTCTTT
TRBV7-9,TRBD1,TRBJ2-7,-,CASRDRGLSYEQYF,TGTGCCAGCAGGGACAGGGGACTCTCCTACGAGCAGTACTTC
TRBV4-3,TRBD1,TRBJ2-1,-,CASSQESRGFGDEQFF,TGCGCCAGCAGCCAAGAAAGCAGGGGGTTTGGCGATGAGCAGTTCTTC
TRBV7-2,TRBD1,TRBJ2-2,-,CASSYEPPGTGNTGELFF,TGTGCCAGCAGCTACGAACCACCCGGGACAGGGAACACCGGGGAGCTGTTTTTT
TRBV6-6,-,TRBJ2-5,-,CASTTGPRGETQYF,TGTGCCAGCACTACCGGGCCCAGGGGAGAGACCCAGTACTTC
TRBV27,TRBD1,TRBJ2-7,-,CASSTRSGGHYEQYF,TGTGCCAGCAGCACCCGGTCAGGGGGTCACTACGAGCAGTACTTC
TRBV10-1,TRBD1,TRBJ1-5,-,CASTELTFRGQGYQPQHF,TGCGCCAGCACAGAGCTTACATTCAGGGGACAGGGATACCAGCCCCAGCATTTT
TRBV5-4,-,TRBJ1-6,-,CASSLGGNSPLHF,TGTGCCAGCAGCTTGGGAGGGAACTCACCCCTCCACTTT
TRBV5-6,TRBD1,TRBJ1-6,few,CASSPHRGFSPLHF,TGTGCCAGCAGCCCGCACAGGGGGTTTTCACCCCTCCACTTT
TRBV6-1,-,TRBJ1-4,-,CASSEFGGSTLNEKLFF,TGTGCCAGCAGTGAATTCGGGGGGTCCACCTTAAATGAAAAACTGTTTTTT
TRBV7-8,-,TRBJ2-3,-,CASSLGRGVATDTQYF,TGTGCCAGCAGCTTAGGAAGGGGCGTCGCCACAGATACGCAGTATTTT
TRBV6-1,-,TRBJ2-7,-,CASSDAPPTGQYF,TGTGCCAGCAGTGATGCCCCCCCCACGGGGCAGTACTTC
TRBV7-7,-,TRBJ2-2,few,CASSLGTAVTGELFF,TGTGCTAGCAGCTTAGGCACAGCTGTGACCGGGGAGCTGTTTTTT
TRBV18,-,TRBJ2-2,-,CASSHRVGHTGELFF,TGTGCCAGCTCACACAGGGTCGGGCACACCGGGGAGCTGTTTTTT
TRBV6-5,TRBD1,TRBJ2-7,-,CASSYDSQGVSYEQYF,TGTGCCAGCAGTTACGACTCACAGGGGGTATCCTACGAGCAGTACTTC
TRBV5-1,TRBD1,TRBJ2-2,-,CASIPTTGGGAGELFF,TGCGCCAGCATCCCCACTACAGGGGGCGGTGCCGGGGAGCTGTTTTTT
TRBV2,TRBD1,TRBJ1-5,-,CASSHDREEPQHF,TGTGCCAGCAGTCACGACAGGGAGGAGCCCCAGCATTTT
TRBV5-4,-,TRBJ1-1,-,CASSLDQGFMNTEAFF,TGTGCCAGCAGCTTGGATCAGGGGTTCATGAACACTGAAGCTTTCTTT
TRBV9,-,TRBJ1-6,-,CASSARTEPSSYNSPLHF,TGTGCCAGCAGCGCCCGGACAGAGCCTAGCTCCTATAATTCACCCCTCCACTTT
TRBV7-3,TRBD2,TRBJ2-4,-,CASSLTGGGAKNIQYF,TGTGCCAGCAGCTTAACCGGGGGGGGAGCCAAAAACATTCAGTACTTC
TRBV2,-,TRBJ2-5,-,CASNSQETQYF,TGTGCCAGCAACAGCCAAGAGACCCAGTACTTC
TRBV19,-,TRBJ2-1,once,CASSIRGWDEQFF,TGTGCCAGTAGTATAAGGGGTTGGGATGAGCAGTTCTTC
TRBV27,-,TRBJ1-2,-,CASSLGQSYGYTF,TGTGCCAGCAGTTTAGGGCAGAGCTATGGCTACACCTTC
TRBV10-3,TRBD2,TRBJ2-7,once,CAIRRAGGSSYEQYF,TGTGCCATCAGGCGGGCGGGGGGTTCATCCTACGAGCAGTACTTC
TRBV5-6,-,TRBJ2-3,-,CASSQGWGTDTQYF,TGTGCCAGCAGCCAGGGGTGGGGCACAGATACGCAGTATTTT
TRBV7-7,-,TRBJ2-2,-,CASSLVLSRANTGELFF,TGTGCTAGCAGCTTAGTTTTGAGCAGGGCGAACACCGGGGAGCTGTTTTTT
TRBV7-2,TRBD2,TRBJ2-7,-,CASSLRLAGIYEQYF,TGTGCCAGCAGCCTTAGACTAGCGGGGATCTACGAGCAGTACTTC
TRBV28,-,TRBJ2-2,-,CASSLASGELFF,TGTGCCAGCAGTTTAGCCAGCGGGGAGCTGTTTTTT
TRBV6-1,TRBD1,TRBJ1-4,once,CASSEAGITGGEKLFF,TGTGCCAGCAGTGAAGCGGGTATTACAGGGGGTGAAAAACTGTTTTTT
TRBV7-8,TRBD2,TRBJ2-7,-,CASSPPGLATYEQYF,TGTGCCAGCAGCCCCCCGGGACTAGCGACGTACGAGCAGTACTTC
TRBV2,-,TRBJ1-5,few,CASNSLINQPQHF,TGTGCCAGCAATAGCCTGATAAATCAGCCCCAGCATTTT
TRBV7-6,-,TRBJ2-3,-,CASSLAPPNRLLTSTDTQYF,TGTGCCAGCAGCTTAGCTCCCCCGAACCGACTATTGACTAGCACAGATACGCAGTATTTT
TRBV7-3,TRBD1,TRBJ2-7,-,CASSPDRGPYEQYF,TGTGCCAGCAGCCCGGACAGGGGCCCCTACGAGCAGTACTTC
TRBV23-1,-,TRBJ1-6,-,CASSQPCGPDNSPLHF,TGCGCCAGCAGTCAACCGTGCGGCCCTGATAATTCACCCCTCCACTTT
TRBV9,TRBD1,TRBJ1-3,-,CASSGTGGPPGNTIYF,TGTGCCAGCAGCGGCACAGGGGGCCCCCCTGGAAACACCATATATTTT
TRBV5-6,TRBD2,TRBJ2-1,-,CASSLLAGGPDEQFF,TGTGCCAGCAGCTTACTAGCGGGGGGGCCGGATGAGCAGTTCTTC
TRBV5-1,TRBD2,TRBJ2-1,once,CASSSTSGGPGGYNEQFF,TGCGCCAGCAGCTCGACTAGCGGGGGACCAGGGGGATACAATGAGCAGTTCTTC
TRBV7-2,TRBD1,TRBJ1-5,-,CASSRQGFNQPQHF,TGTGCCAGCAGCAGACAGGGGTTCAATCAGCCCCAGCATTTT
TRBV18,TRBD2,TRBJ2-3,-,CASSRLAGGSSDTQYF,TGTGCCAGCTCACGACTAGCGGGGGGTTCGTCAGATACGCAGTATTTT
TRBV6-1,-,TRBJ2-1,-,CASKTAGALHNEQFF,TGTGCCAGCAAAACTGCAGGGGCCCTCCATAATGAGCAGTTCTTC
TRBV6-6,-,TRBJ2-7,few,CASNHRTAAYEQYF,TGTGCCAGCAATCATCGGACAGCCGCCTACGAGCAGTACTTC
TRBV6-1,-,TRBJ2-3,once,CASSEWGGALDTQYF,TGTGCCAGCAGTGAATGGGGTGGGGCGCTGGATACGCAGTATTTT
TRBV5-6,-,TRBJ2-2,-,CASSLFGNTGELFF,TGTGCCAGCAGCTTGTTCGGGAACACCGGGGAGCTGTTTTTT
TRBV7-8,-,TRBJ2-7,-,CASSHGTEAYEQYF,TGTGCCAGCAGCCACGGGACTGAAGCCTACGAGCAGTACTTC
TRBV29-1,-,TRBJ1-2,-,CSVAGEGGYGYTF,TGCAGCGTTGCGGGGGAGGGTGGGTATGGCTACACCTTC
TRBV7-9,TRBD1,TRBJ2-7,-,CASSHGASTGEEQYF,TGTGCCAGCAGCCATGGGGCCTCTACAGGGGAAGAGCAGTACTTC
TRBV30,-,TRBJ1-2,-,CAWRKPRLFYGYTF,TGTGCCTGGAGGAAACCTAGACTATTCTATGGCTACACCTTC
TRBV11-2,TRBD1,TRBJ2-2,few,CASSLEIGQGRDTGELFF,TGTGCCAGCAGCCTCGAAATTGGACAGGGAAGGGACACCGGGGAGCTGTTTTTT
TRBV4-1,TRBD1,TRBJ2-1,-,CASSQVGDRARLNNEQFF,TGCGCCAGCAGCCAAGTTGGGGACAGGGCTCGTCTCAACAATGAGCAGTTCTTC
TRBV7-2,-,TRBJ1-2,-,CASSLESVGTYGYTF,TGTGCCAGCAGCTTAGAAAGCGTCGGGACATATGGCTACACCTTC